This T cell receptor beta chain was recorded in a study of monozygotic twins with inflammatory bowel disease. Points from the study as a whole: Versus healthy twins, IBD patients showed fewer clonotypes shared with others, especially with disease activity.

The germline gives CDR1 MDHEN, CDR2 SYDVKM. CDR3 length: 15 amino acids. Input per TCR library consisted of roughly 4,000 ng of total RNA. Each CDR3 protein gets one entry in TCRdb, which reprocessed the 5' RACE reads and gives no DNA. This sample's clone table lists under 150,000 distinct CDR3 sequences. Note on this clonotype: Its antigen is as yet unknown.

The sequence derives from a human donor with ulcerative colitis or Crohn's disease, or a healthy co-twin of an affected twin (not recorded which). The V and J genes are TRBV28 and TRBJ1-2. The sequenced material came from blood. The CDR3 loop is CASSLASKGYHGYTF.